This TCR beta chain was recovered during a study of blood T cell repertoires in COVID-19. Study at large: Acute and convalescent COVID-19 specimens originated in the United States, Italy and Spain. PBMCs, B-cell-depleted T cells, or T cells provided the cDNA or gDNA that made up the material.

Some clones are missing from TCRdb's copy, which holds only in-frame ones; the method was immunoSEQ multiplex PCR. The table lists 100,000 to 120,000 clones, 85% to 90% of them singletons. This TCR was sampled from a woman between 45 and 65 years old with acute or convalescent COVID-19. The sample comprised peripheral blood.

Here the CDR3 reads CASSFTGMDTEAFF. CDR3 DNA sequence: TGTGCCAGTAGTTTCACAGGGATGGACACTGAAGCTTTCTTT. The chain couples TRBV19 to TRBJ1-1; D is perhaps TRBD1 (6 bases). There are 14 residues in the CDR3. The V and J ends lost 5 bases and 3 bases respectively, with 13 bases between them. The germline V gene has CDR1 LNHDA and CDR2 SQIVND (reference sequence).